The rows below give T cell receptor beta chains drawn from one sample of a study of T cells in Graves' hyperthyroidism and ophthalmopathy. MiXCR, applied by TCRdb to the multiplex PCR reads, yields one record per CDR3 protein. The data show fewer than 400,000 distinct CDR3 sequences, 20% to 30% seen once. The source material was blood. The receptors originated from a man aged 50 to 59 with Graves' hyperthyroidism. The CDR3 runs from the conserved cysteine through the conserved F or W. D genes are given only for firm matches. The listing skips clone size in some rows; elsewhere it reads once, few, many or a size class.

length,size,J,V,D,CDR3,DNA
15,many,TRBJ2-3,TRBV7-8,.,CASSLRDPGPDTQYF,TGTGCCAGCAGCTTACGCGACCCGGGGCCAGATACGCAGTATTTT
12,few,TRBJ1-2,TRBV30,TRBD1,CAWTRRQGGYTF,TGTGCCTGGACCAGAAGACAGGGTGGCTACACCTTC
15,few,TRBJ1-4,TRBV20-1,.,CSARDLGGIGEKLFF,TGCAGTGCTAGAGATCTCGGAGGGATCGGTGAAAAACTGTTTTTT
13,few,TRBJ2-7,TRBV2,TRBD2,CASSRAGGGEQYF,TGTGCCAGCAGTCGAGCGGGAGGAGGCGAGCAGTACTTC
16,.,TRBJ2-4,TRBV14,.,CASSQGPGMAKNIQYF,TGTGCCAGCAGCCAAGGGCCGGGGATGGCCAAAAACATTCAGTACTTC
13,.,TRBJ1-2,TRBV12-3/TRBV12-4,TRBD1,CASTYRGSSGYTF,TGTGCCAGCACCTACAGGGGCTCGTCGGGCTACACCTTC
15,many,TRBJ2-5,TRBV27,.,CASSRVLGSQETQYF,TGTGCCAGCAGTCGAGTTCTTGGCTCCCAAGAGACCCAGTACTTC
16,.,TRBJ2-3,TRBV6-1,TRBD2,CASRGLGLAATDTQYF,TGTGCCAGCAGGGGGCTGGGACTAGCGGCCACAGATACGCAGTATTTT
16,many,TRBJ2-1,TRBV7-9,TRBD2,CASSGRLASLLNEQFF,TGTGCCAGCAGTGGCCGACTAGCGAGCTTACTGAATGAGCAGTTCTTC
17,.,TRBJ2-7,TRBV6-1,.,CASTQRGGSGGSYEQYF,TGTGCCAGCACCCAAAGGGGGGGGTCAGGGGGCTCCTACGAGCAGTACTTC
16,.,TRBJ2-3,TRBV20-1,.,CSARDQGHPSTDTQYF,TGCAGTGCTAGAGATCAGGGACACCCTTCCACAGATACGCAGTATTTT
14,.,TRBJ2-1,TRBV29-1,TRBD2,CSVSPSGSRKEQFF,TGCAGCGTTAGTCCTAGCGGGAGTCGTAAGGAGCAGTTCTTC
15,.,TRBJ1-5,TRBV28,.,CASRGPTLSNQPQHF,TGTGCCAGCAGAGGGCCCACTCTTAGCAATCAGCCCCAGCATTTT
14,many,TRBJ2-3,TRBV12-3/TRBV12-4,TRBD1,CASKEDREADTQYF,TGTGCCAGCAAGGAGGACAGGGAGGCAGATACGCAGTATTTT
16,many,TRBJ2-2,TRBV11-2,.,CASSLAGGHHTGELFF,TGTGCCAGCAGCTTAGCTGGAGGCCATCACACCGGGGAGCTGTTTTTT
15,once,TRBJ2-5,TRBV11-1,TRBD1,CASRPTRQGQETQYF,TGTGCCAGCAGGCCGACGCGACAGGGACAAGAGACCCAGTACTTC
15,.,TRBJ1-2,TRBV18,.,CASSPLEGPAYGYTF,TGTGCCAGCTCACCGCTGGAGGGCCCGGCTTATGGCTACACCTTC
15,many,TRBJ2-1,TRBV6-2/TRBV6-3,.,CASSYSRAPGGEQFF,TGTGCCAGCAGTTATAGTCGGGCCCCGGGTGGTGAGCAGTTCTTC
17,few,TRBJ2-1,TRBV7-6,TRBD2,CATPRGLAGRALNEQFF,TGTGCCACCCCGAGGGGACTAGCGGGACGAGCCCTCAATGAGCAGTTCTTC
13,.,TRBJ1-4,TRBV5-5,.,CASSFGRNEKLFF,TGTGCCAGCAGCTTCGGGCGGAATGAAAAACTGTTTTTT
14,.,TRBJ1-2,TRBV10-3,.,CAISESGGNYGYTF,TGTGCCATCAGTGAGTCTGGCGGCAACTATGGCTACACCTTC
13,many,TRBJ2-1,TRBV7-6,.,CASSLGQQDIQFF,TGTGCCAGCAGCTTAGGGCAACAGGATATCCAGTTCTTC
15,.,TRBJ2-2,TRBV13,.,CASSTPTSYGGELFF,TGTGCCAGCAGCACCCCCACTAGCTACGGCGGGGAGCTGTTTTTT
14,.,TRBJ2-7,TRBV5-4,TRBD1,CASSLWDRDYEQYF,TGTGCCAGCAGCTTGTGGGACAGGGACTACGAGCAGTACTTC